The sequence of this T cell receptor (beta chain) was determined in a study of blood T cell repertoires in COVID-19. Whole-study context: COVID-19 samples, acute and convalescent, were from the United States, Italy and Spain. T cells, B-cell-depleted T cells, or PBMCs provided the cDNA or gDNA that served as material.

Source study methods: It was from reference gene primer amplification that nucleated cell counts were estimated. Method: immunoSEQ multiplex PCR; TCRdb's copy keeps in-frame clones and lacks some. V, J and clone size reflect that table, while D and trimming were determined from the DNA. The table records 60,000 to 80,000 clones, more than 70% of them present only once. This clone came up once. The receptor was derived from a man aged 50 or older with active COVID-19. What was sequenced was peripheral blood.

The CDR3 region has the DNA TGTGCCAGCAGCTTAGGGCCCACGATAGGCTACACCTTC. This gives the protein CASSLGPTIGYTF. The V gene is TRBV7-2, the J gene TRBJ1-2, with D unclear. Germline CDR1 reads SGHTA; CDR2 reads FQGNSA. Trimming stripped 1 base from V and 8 bases from J, with 11 bases between. The CDR3 totals 13 residues.